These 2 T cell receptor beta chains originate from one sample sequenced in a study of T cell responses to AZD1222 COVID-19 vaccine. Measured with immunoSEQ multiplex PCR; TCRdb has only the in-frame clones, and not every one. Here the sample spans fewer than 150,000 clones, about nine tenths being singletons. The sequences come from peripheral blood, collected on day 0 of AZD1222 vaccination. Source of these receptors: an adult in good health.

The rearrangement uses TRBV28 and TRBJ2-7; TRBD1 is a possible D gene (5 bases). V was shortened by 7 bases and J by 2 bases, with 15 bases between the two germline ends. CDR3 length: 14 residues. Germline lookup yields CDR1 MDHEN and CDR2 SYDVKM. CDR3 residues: CASTTGGTAYEQYF. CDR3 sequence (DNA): TGTGCCAGCACCACAGGTGGCACCGCCTACGAGCAGTACTTC.

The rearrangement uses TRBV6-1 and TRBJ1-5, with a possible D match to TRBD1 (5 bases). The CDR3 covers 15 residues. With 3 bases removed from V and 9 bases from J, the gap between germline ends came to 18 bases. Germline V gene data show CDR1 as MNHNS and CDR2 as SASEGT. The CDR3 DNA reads TGTGCCAGCAGTGATGGGTGGGGGAGCGTACGGCCCCAGCATTTT. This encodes CASSDGWGSVRPQHF.